This entry lists 12 T cell receptor beta chains sequenced from one sample in a study of blood T cell repertoires in COVID-19. The method was immunoSEQ multiplex PCR; TCRdb's version includes in-frame clones alone and lacks a portion of them. Found here are approximately 450,000 clones, 70% to 90% of them singletons; the top ten hold roughly 1.9%. Sequenced material: PBMCs or T cells enriched from blood (not recorded which). These receptors all stem from a woman between 18 and 30 years old with acute COVID-19.

Remarks on this clone: The sample holds other DNA sequences that translate to the same CDR3. The chain links TRBV4-1 to TRBJ2-7; 8 bases line up with TRBD2. Trimming took 0 bases from V and 0 from J; bases not matched to a gene: 4. This CDR3 comprises 16 residues. Germline-derived CDR1 and CDR2 are MGHRA and YSYEKL. The CDR3 nucleotides read TGCGCCAGCAGCCAAGATTCGGGGGGGAGCTCCTACGAGCAGTACTTC. It specifies CASSQDSGGSSYEQYF.

This clone was seen a single time. The rearrangement links TRBV15 to TRBJ1-3; TRBD1 might be the D (5 bases). V was shortened by 3 bases and J by 4 bases, with 13 bases between the two germline ends. Germline-derived CDR1 and CDR2 are LNHNV and YYDKDF (reference sequence). CDR3 length: 15 residues. The CDR3, as DNA: TGTGCCACCAGCAGTCATCAGGGCAACGGAAACACCATATATTTT. Translation gives CATSSHQGNGNTIYF.

The CDR3 loop reads CASSLKTPGGGSEAFF. The CDR3, as DNA: TGTGCCAGCAGCTTAAAGACTCCGGGGGGTGGATCTGAAGCTTTCTTT. The rearrangement joins TRBV7-3 to TRBJ1-1, with a weak D call TRBD1 (5 bases). The CDR3 spans 16 residues. Germline CDR1 is SGHTA and CDR2 is FQGTGA. V lost 1 base, J lost 6 bases, and 18 bases lay in between.

The gene calls are TRBV7-3 and TRBJ2-7; tentatively, D is TRBD2 (6 bases). CDR3 size: 16 residues. Trimming shortened V by 0 bases and J by 3 bases, and 15 bases separated the two germline ends. CDR1 is SGHTA and CDR2 is FQGTGA in the germline V gene. CDR3 region: CASSLTPQSGVYEQYF. The DNA for the CDR3 is TGTGCCAGCAGCTTAACTCCGCAGTCGGGAGTCTACGAGCAGTACTTC.

This chain uses TRBV5-1 with TRBJ2-3, with 12 positions matching TRBD2. This CDR3 spans 17 amino acids. Trimming at V came to 1 base and at J to 3 bases, leaving 6 bases not matched to a gene. CDR1 is SGHRS, CDR2 YFSETQ, per germline. CDR3 DNA: TGCGCCAGCAGCTTGTATGGCGGGACTAGCGGGACAGATACGCAGTATTTT. This gives the protein CASSLYGGTSGTDTQYF. The whole variable domain, remainder taken from reference TRBV5-1 and TRBJ2-3, is KAGVTQTPRYLIKTRGQQVTLSCSPISGHRSVSWYQQTPGQGLQFLFEYFSETQRNKGNFPGRFSGRQFSNSRSEMNVSTLELGDSALYLCASSLYGGTSGTDTQYFGPGTRLTVL.

The chain couples TRBV11-2 to TRBJ2-7; 12 bases are shared with TRBD1. Trimming cost V 4 bases and J 4 bases; bases outside gene matches: 11. The germline V gene has CDR1 SGHAT and CDR2 FQNNGV. CDR3 size: 17 residues. The CDR3 sequence is CASSSLGQGAGGYEQYF. In DNA form, the CDR3 reads TGTGCCAGCAGCTCCCTGGGACAGGGGGCTGGAGGGTACGAGCAGTACTTC. The whole variable domain, remainder taken from reference TRBV11-2 and TRBJ2-7, is EAGVAQSPRYKIIEKRQSVAFWCNPISGHATLYWYQQILGQGPKLLIQFQNNGVVDDSQLPKDRFSAERLKGVDSTLKIQPAKLEDSAVYLCASSSLGQGAGGYEQYFGPGTRLTVT.

The chain is built from TRBV12-3 or TRBV12-4 and TRBJ1-5; D is possibly TRBD1 (5 bases). This CDR3 contains 12 residues. Trimming removed 4 bases at V and 9 bases at J, with 10 bases between. The CDR3 coding sequence is TGTGCCAGCAGTTGGACACCGATGCCCCAGCATTTT. Translated: CASSWTPMPQHF.

V is TRBV6-5 and J is TRBJ2-7, with a possible D match to TRBD1 (6 bases). Per germline, CDR1 MNHEY and CDR2 SVGAGI. V gave up 5 bases and J gave up 3 bases, with 14 bases separating them. The CDR3 is made up of 14 amino acids. The CDR3 region is CASSRDRINYEQYF. CDR3 sequence (DNA): TGTGCCAGCAGTCGTGACAGGATAAACTACGAGCAGTACTTC.

The chain is built from TRBV9 and TRBJ2-7; maybe TRBD2 (5 bases). The ends were cut back, 4 bases at V and 2 bases at J, with 16 bases in the middle. This CDR3 has 15 amino acids. CDR1 and CDR2 (germline): SGDLS, YYNGEE. The DNA for the CDR3 is TGTGCCAGCAGCTTCCGGGAAAGAAACGCCTACGAGCAGTACTTC. This codes for CASSFRERNAYEQYF. The full variable domain, rest sourced from reference TRBV9 and TRBJ2-7, is DSGVTQTPKHLITATGQRVTLRCSPRSGDLSVYWYQQSLDQGLQFLIQYYNGEERAKGNILERFSAQQFPDLHSELNLSSLELGDSALYFCASSFRERNAYEQYFGPGTRLTVT.

The DNA of the CDR3 is TGCAGCGTTCTCGGGAGGGCCACCTACAATGAGCAGTTCTTC. Amino acids: CSVLGRATYNEQFF. The chain recombines TRBV29-1 with TRBJ2-1, with TRBD2 matching 8 bases. This CDR3 contains 14 residues. Looked up from germline, CDR1 is SQVTM and CDR2 is ANQGSEA. The V gene end was trimmed by 5 bases and the J gene end by 2 bases; junction bases not matched to a gene: 5.

This clone was seen a single time. This chain links TRBV10-2 with TRBJ1-2; a weak D match, TRBD1 (6 bases). Germline loops: CDR1 WSHSY, CDR2 SAAADI. The CDR3 length is 14 residues. V dropped 5 bases and J dropped 6 bases, with 16 bases sitting between them. The CDR3 reads CASSLFTGFNGYTF. In DNA, the CDR3 is TGCGCCAGCAGTCTCTTCACAGGGTTCAATGGCTACACCTTC.

The chain has TRBV5-5 and TRBJ2-6; the match to TRBD1 covers 10 bases. Trimming took 4 bases from V and 2 from J; bases not matched to a gene: 9. The germline V gene encodes CDR1 SGHKS and CDR2 YYEKEE (reference sequence). The CDR3 contains 18 residues. CDR3 in amino acids: CASSVMTGTGAGANVLTF. In DNA form, the CDR3 reads TGTGCCAGCAGCGTTATGACCGGGACAGGGGCTGGGGCCAACGTCCTGACTTTC. Combining the CDR3 with reference TRBV5-5 and TRBJ2-6 gives the whole variable domain DAGVTQSPTHLIKTRGQQVTLRCSPISGHKSVSWYQQVLGQGPQFIFQYYEKEERGRGNFPDRFSARQFPNYSSELNVNALLLGDSALYLCASSVMTGTGAGANVLTFGAGSRLTVL.